Below, one TCR beta chain is given with its context. V was pared by 4 bases and J by 5 bases, with 16 bases between. This CDR3 is built from 15 residues. Germline values: CDR1 SGHRS, CDR2 YFSETQ. Original analysis: Researchers report that nucleated cell counts were estimated from reference gene primer amplification. Using immunoSEQ multiplex PCR, the repertoire was profiled, and TCRdb retains in-frame clones only, with some absent. V, J and clone size reflect that table, while D and trimming were determined from the DNA. The repertoire has 210,000 or so clones, 70% to 80% of them found once; the top ten carry roughly 14%. This specimen belongs to a study of blood T cell repertoires in COVID-19.

This receptor was obtained from a man in his fifties or sixties who had recovered from COVID-19. The sequenced sample consisted of peripheral blood. The J gene is TRBJ2-1, the V gene TRBV5-1; a weak D match, TRBD1 (6 bases). CDR3 loop: CASSTYWGHNNEQFF. The CDR3 coding sequence is TGCGCCAGCAGCACTTACTGGGGGCATAACAATGAGCAGTTCTTC. Drawing the rest from reference TRBV5-1 and TRBJ2-1, the complete variable domain is KAGVTQTPRYLIKTRGQQVTLSCSPISGHRSVSWYQQTPGQGLQFLFEYFSETQRNKGNFPGRFSGRQFSNSRSEMNVSTLELGDSALYLCASSTYWGHNNEQFFGPGTRLTVL.